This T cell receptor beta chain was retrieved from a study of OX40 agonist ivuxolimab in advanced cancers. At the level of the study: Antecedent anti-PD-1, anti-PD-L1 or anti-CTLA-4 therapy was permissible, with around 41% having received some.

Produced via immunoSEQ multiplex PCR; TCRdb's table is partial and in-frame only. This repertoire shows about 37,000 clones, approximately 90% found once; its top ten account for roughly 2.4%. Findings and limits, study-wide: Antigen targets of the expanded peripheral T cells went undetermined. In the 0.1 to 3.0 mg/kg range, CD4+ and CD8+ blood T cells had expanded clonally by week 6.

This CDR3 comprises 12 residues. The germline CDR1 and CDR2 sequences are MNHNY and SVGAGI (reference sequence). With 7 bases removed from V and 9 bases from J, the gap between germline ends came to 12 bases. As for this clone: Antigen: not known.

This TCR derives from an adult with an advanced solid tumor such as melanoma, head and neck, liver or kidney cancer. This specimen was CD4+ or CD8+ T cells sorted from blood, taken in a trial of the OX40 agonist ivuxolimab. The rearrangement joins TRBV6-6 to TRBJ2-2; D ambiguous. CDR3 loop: CASKEGNRELFF. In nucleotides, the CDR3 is TGTGCCAGCAAGGAAGGGAATAGGGAGCTGTTTTTT.